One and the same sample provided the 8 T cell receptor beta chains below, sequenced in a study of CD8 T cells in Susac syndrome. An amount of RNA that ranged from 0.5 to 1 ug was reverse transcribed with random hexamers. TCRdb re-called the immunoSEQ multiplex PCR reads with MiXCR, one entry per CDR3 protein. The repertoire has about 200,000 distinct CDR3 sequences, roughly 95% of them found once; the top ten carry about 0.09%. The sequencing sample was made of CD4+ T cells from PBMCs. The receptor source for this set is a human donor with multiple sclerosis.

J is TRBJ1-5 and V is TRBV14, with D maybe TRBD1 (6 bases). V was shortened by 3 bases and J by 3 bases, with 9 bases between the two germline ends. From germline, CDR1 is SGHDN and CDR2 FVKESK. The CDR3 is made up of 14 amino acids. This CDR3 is CASSHRGFNQPQHF. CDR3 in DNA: TGTGCCAGCAGCCACAGGGGATTCAATCAGCCCCAGCATTTT.

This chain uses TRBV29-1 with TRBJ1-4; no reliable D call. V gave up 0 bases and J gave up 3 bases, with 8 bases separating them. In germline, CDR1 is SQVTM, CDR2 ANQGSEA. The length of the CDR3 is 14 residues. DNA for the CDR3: TGCAGCGTTGAAGAACCGGGGTCTAATGAAAAACTGTTTTTT. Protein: CSVEEPGSNEKLFF.

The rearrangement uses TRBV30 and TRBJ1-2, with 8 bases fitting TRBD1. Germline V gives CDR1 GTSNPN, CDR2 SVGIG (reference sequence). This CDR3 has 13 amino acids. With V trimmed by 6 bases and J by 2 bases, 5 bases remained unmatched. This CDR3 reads CACPRQGNYGYTF. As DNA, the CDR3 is TGTGCCTGCCCCAGACAGGGGAACTATGGCTACACCTTC. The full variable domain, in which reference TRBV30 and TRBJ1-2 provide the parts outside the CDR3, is SQTIHQWPATLVQPVGSPLSLECTVEGTSNPNLYWYRQAAGRGLQLLFYSVGIGQISSEVPQNLSASRPQDRQFILSSKKLLLSDSGFYLCACPRQGNYGYTFGSGTRLTVV.

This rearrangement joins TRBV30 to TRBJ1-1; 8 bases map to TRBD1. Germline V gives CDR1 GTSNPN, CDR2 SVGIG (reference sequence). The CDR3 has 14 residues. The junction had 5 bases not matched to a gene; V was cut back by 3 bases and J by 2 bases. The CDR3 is CAWSRGPGNTEAFF. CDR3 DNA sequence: TGTGCCTGGAGCAGGGGGCCCGGCAACACTGAAGCTTTCTTT.

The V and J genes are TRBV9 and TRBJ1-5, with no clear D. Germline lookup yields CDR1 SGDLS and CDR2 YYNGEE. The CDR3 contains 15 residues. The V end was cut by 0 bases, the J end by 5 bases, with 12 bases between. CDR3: CASSVDGRHHQPQHF. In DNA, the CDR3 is TGTGCCAGCAGCGTAGATGGTAGGCACCATCAGCCCCAGCATTTT.

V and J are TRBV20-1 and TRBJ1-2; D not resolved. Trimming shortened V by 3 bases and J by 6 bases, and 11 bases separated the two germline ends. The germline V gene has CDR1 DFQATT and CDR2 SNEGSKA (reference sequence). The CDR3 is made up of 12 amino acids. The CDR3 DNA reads TGCAGTGCTAGCCGAGGGTCTGATGGCTACACCTTC. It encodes CSASRGSDGYTF.

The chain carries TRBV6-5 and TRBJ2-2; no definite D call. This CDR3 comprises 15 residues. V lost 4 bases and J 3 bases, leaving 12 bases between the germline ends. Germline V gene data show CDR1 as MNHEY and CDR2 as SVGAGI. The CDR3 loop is CASSLEPLYTGELFF. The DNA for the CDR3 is TGTGCCAGCAGTTTGGAGCCGCTGTACACCGGGGAGCTGTTTTTT.

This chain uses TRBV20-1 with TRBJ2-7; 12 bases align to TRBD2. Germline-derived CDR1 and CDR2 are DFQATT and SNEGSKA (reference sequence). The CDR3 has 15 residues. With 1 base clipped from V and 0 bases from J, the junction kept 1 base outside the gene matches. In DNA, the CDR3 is TGCAGTGCTAGAGGGACTAGCGGGAACTCCTACGAGCAGTACTTC. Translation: CSARGTSGNSYEQYF.